This entry features one T cell receptor (beta chain) sequence. This sample stems from a study of blood T cell repertoires in COVID-19. V was clipped by 5 bases and J by 3 bases; unmatched bases: 6. CDR1 and CDR2 from the germline V gene are SGHTA and FQGNSA. The CDR3 is 16 amino acids. The repertoire was sequenced with immunoSEQ multiplex PCR; TCRdb's copy has only in-frame clones and lacks some. Among 97,000 or so clones, approximately 80% were seen once, and the ten largest hold 4% to 5.5%. This receptor was identified in a human donor in a cohort sampled during active COVID-19. Sample: peripheral blood. The chain combines TRBV7-2 with TRBJ2-2; TRBD2 matches at 10 bases. DNA for the CDR3: TGTGCCAGCAGCCGCACTAGCGGGGCCTACACCGGGGAGCTGTTTTTT. Translation gives CASSRTSGAYTGELFF.